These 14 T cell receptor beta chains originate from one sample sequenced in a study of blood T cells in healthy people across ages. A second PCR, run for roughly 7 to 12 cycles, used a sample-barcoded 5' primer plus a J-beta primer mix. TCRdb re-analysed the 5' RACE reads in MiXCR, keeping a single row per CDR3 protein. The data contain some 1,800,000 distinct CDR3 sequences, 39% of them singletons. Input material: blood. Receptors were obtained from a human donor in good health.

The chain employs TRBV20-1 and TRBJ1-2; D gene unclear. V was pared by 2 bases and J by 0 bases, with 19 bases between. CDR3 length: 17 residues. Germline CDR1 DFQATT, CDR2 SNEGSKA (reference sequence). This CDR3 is CSARPPLTVGPNYGYTF. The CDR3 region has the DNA TGCAGTGCTAGACCACCCCTGACGGTTGGCCCTAACTATGGCTACACCTTC.

The CDR3, as DNA: TGCAGCGTTGACGCAGGGGAAGCCTACAATGAGCAGTTCTTC. It translates to CSVDAGEAYNEQFF. The chain employs TRBV29-1 and TRBJ2-1, with D perhaps matching TRBD1 (6 bases). The germline V gene has CDR1 SQVTM and CDR2 ANQGSEA. Trimming pared 3 bases from V and 2 bases from J, leaving 11 bases between. The CDR3 extends over 14 amino acids.

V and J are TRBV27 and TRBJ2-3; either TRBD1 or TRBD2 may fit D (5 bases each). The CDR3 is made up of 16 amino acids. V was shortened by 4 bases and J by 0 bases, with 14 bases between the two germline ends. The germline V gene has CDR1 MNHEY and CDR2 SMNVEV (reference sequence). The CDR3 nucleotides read TGTGCCAGCAGTTCCTCAGGGACCACTAGCACAGATACGCAGTATTTT. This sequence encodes CASSSSGTTSTDTQYF.

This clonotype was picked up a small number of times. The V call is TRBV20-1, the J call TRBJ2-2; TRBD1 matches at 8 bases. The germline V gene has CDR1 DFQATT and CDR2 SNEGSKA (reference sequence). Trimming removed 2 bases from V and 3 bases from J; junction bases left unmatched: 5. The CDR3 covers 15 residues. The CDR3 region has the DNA TGCAGTGCTAGATGGACAGGGATGCACACCGGGGAGCTGTTTTTT. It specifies CSARWTGMHTGELFF.

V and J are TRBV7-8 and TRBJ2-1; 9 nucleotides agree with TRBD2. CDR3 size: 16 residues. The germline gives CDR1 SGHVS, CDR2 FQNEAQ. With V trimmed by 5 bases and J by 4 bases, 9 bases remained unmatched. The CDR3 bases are TGTGCCAGCAGCCCCAGGTGGCTAGCGGGGTACAATGAGCAGTTCTTC. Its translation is CASSPRWLAGYNEQFF.

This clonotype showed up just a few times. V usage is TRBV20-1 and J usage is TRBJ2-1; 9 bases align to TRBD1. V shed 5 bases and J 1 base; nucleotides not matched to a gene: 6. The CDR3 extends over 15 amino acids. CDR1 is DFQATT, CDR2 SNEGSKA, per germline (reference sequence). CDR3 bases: TGCAGTGCTCCGAACAGGGGGCGATCCTACAATGAGCAGTTCTTC. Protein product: CSAPNRGRSYNEQFF.

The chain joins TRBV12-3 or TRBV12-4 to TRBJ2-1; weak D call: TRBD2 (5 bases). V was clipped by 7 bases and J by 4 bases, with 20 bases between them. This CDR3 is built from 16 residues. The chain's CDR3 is CASIPSGSISYNEQFF. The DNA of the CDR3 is TGTGCCAGCATCCCGAGCGGTTCGATAAGTTACAATGAGCAGTTCTTC.

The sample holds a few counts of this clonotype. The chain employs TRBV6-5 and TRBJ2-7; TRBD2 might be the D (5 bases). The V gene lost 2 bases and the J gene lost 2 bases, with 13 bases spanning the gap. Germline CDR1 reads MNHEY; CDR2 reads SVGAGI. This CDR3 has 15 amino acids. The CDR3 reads CASSYGLGGTYEQYF. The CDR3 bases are TGTGCCAGCAGTTACGGCCTCGGAGGCACCTACGAGCAGTACTTC.

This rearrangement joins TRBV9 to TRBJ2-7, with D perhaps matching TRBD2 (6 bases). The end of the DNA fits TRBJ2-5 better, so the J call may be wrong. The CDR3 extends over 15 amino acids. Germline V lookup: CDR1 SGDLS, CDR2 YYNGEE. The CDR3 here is CASSVEGSGQETQYF. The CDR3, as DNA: TGTGCCAGCAGCGTAGAAGGTAGCGGACAAGAGACCCAGTACTTC.

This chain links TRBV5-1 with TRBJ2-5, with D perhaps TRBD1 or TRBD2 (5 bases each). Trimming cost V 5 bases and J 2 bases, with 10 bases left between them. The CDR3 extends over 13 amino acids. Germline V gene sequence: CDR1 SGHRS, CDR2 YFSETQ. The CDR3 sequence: CASRVGAQETQYF. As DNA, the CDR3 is TGCGCCAGCAGGGTCGGGGCTCAAGAGACCCAGTACTTC.

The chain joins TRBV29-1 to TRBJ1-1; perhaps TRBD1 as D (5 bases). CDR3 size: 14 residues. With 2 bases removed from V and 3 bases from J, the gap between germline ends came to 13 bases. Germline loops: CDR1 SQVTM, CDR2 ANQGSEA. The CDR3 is CSVEIWGGDTEAFF. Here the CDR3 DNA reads TGCAGCGTTGAAATATGGGGGGGAGACACTGAAGCTTTCTTT.

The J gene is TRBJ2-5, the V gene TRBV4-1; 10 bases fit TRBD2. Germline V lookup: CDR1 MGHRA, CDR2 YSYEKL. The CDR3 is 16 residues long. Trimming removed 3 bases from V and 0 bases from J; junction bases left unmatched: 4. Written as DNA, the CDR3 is TGCGCCAGCAGCCACCTCGGGACTAGCGACCAAGAGACCCAGTACTTC. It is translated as CASSHLGTSDQETQYF.

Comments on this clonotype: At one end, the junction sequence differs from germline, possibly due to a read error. The CDR3 bases are TGTGCCGGCAGTTTATCCACGACAGGGTCATATAATGGCTACACCTTC. Amino acid sequence: CAGSLSTTGSYNGYTF. The chain is built from TRBV12-3 or TRBV12-4 and TRBJ1-2, with 7 bases aligning to TRBD1. This CDR3 has 16 amino acids.

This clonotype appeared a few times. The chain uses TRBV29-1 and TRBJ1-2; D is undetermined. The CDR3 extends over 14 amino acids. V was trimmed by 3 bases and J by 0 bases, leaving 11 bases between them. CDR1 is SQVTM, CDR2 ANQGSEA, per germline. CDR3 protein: CSVDQEGANYGYTF. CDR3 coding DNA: TGCAGCGTTGATCAAGAGGGAGCTAACTATGGCTACACCTTC. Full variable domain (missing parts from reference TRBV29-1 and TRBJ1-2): SAVISQKPSRDICQRGTSLTIQCQVDSQVTMMFWYRQQPGQSLTLIATANQGSEATYESGFVIDKFPISRPNLTFSTLTVSNMSPEDSSIYLCSVDQEGANYGYTFGSGTRLTVV.